The 13 T cell receptor beta chains given below trace back to one sample, sequenced in a study of cytomegalovirus exposure and HLA in healthy donors. PCR amplification relied on 60 Vbeta primers (plus 13 Jbeta primers). Here immunoSEQ multiplex PCR was the method, and the copy in TCRdb shows in-frame clones only, minus some. The repertoire consists of around 170,000 clones, with roughly 80% occurring once and the leading ten covering 3.5% to 4%. Material for sequencing was PBMCs. These receptors all come from a man between 50 and 59 years old in good health and CMV-seronegative.

The chain carries TRBV19 and TRBJ1-2; D is ambiguous. V lost 7 bases to trimming and J lost 3 bases, with 18 bases between them. Looked up from germline, CDR1 is LNHDA and CDR2 is SQIVND (reference sequence). The CDR3 sequence is 15 residues long. The CDR3 is CASTSGPREDYGYTF. Here the CDR3 DNA reads TGTGCCAGTACCTCCGGGCCGAGGGAGGACTATGGCTACACCTTC.

For the CDR3, the DNA is TGTGCCAGCAGCTGGGGACTAGCGGGGGCCTACTCGTACGAGCAGTACTTC. As protein: CASSWGLAGAYSYEQYF. The chain recombines TRBV5-6 with TRBJ2-7; 14 nucleotides align to TRBD2. The V gene's germline CDR1 is SGHDT and CDR2 YYEEEE. The CDR3 has 17 residues. V lost 3 bases and J lost 4; bases outside the gene matches: 9. Full variable domain (remainder filled in from reference TRBV5-6 and TRBJ2-7): DAGVTQSPTHLIKTRGQQVTLRCSPKSGHDTVSWYQQALGQGPQFIFQYYEEEERQRGNFPDRFSGHQFPNYSSELNVNALLLGDSALYLCASSWGLAGAYSYEQYFGPGTRLTVT.

CDR3 amino acids: CASGGEGYEQYF. Here the CDR3 DNA reads TGTGCCAGCGGGGGCGAGGGCTACGAGCAGTACTTC. The chain is built from TRBV25-1 and TRBJ2-7; the D gene is possibly TRBD1 (6 bases). V was cut by 8 bases and J by 3 bases, with 11 bases left in between. The CDR3 runs 12 residues. Germline V gene data show CDR1 as MGHDK and CDR2 as SYGVNS.

The chain combines TRBV12-5 with TRBJ1-5; D perhaps matches TRBD1 (5 bases). Trimming cost V 6 bases and J 2 bases, with 14 bases left between them. Germline V gene data show CDR1 as LGHNT and CDR2 as FRNRAP. The CDR3 runs 15 residues. CDR3 DNA sequence: TGTGCTAGTGGCCCAGGGAAATTCGGCAATCAGCCCCAGCATTTT. It specifies CASGPGKFGNQPQHF.

The rearrangement links TRBV2 to TRBJ2-5; a possible D gene is TRBD1 (5 bases). Trimming pared 6 bases from V and 7 bases from J, leaving 27 bases between. Germline V gene lookup returns CDR1 SNHLY and CDR2 FYNNEI. This CDR3 is 17 amino acids long. This chain's CDR3 is CASSLFNSVSATGTQYF. The DNA of the CDR3 is TGTGCCAGCAGCCTCTTTAACAGTGTGAGCGCCACAGGGACCCAGTACTTC.

V usage is TRBV2 and J usage is TRBJ1-6, with 8 bases lining up with TRBD1. Looked up from germline, CDR1 is SNHLY and CDR2 is FYNNEI. CDR3 size: 13 residues. The junction had 5 bases not matched to a gene; V was cut back by 6 bases and J by 10 bases. The CDR3 loop is CASRGQGNSPLHF. CDR3 DNA: TGTGCCAGCAGAGGACAGGGTAACTCACCCCTCCACTTT.

The chain carries TRBV7-9 and TRBJ1-1, with D tentatively TRBD1 (5 bases). V shed 5 bases and J shed 5 bases, with 9 bases lying between them. Germline-derived CDR1 and CDR2 are SEHNR and FQNEAQ (reference sequence). CDR3 length: 12 amino acids. CDR3 protein: CASSQGGTEAFF. CDR3 DNA sequence: TGTGCCAGCAGCCAGGGCGGAACTGAAGCTTTCTTT.

This chain uses TRBV10-2 with TRBJ2-7; TRBD1 matches 7 bases. Trimming removed 4 bases from V and 4 bases from J; junction bases left unmatched: 7. CDR1 is WSHSY and CDR2 is SAAADI in the germline V gene. The CDR3 length is 14 residues. Here the CDR3 reads CASSVPGQSYEQYF. CDR3 nucleotide sequence: TGCGCCAGCAGTGTACCGGGACAGTCGTACGAGCAGTACTTC.

This rearrangement joins TRBV5-1 to TRBJ1-1, with D tentatively TRBD1 (5 bases). Trimming took 4 bases from V and 4 from J, leaving 17 bases between them. The CDR3 totals 15 residues. CDR1 and CDR2 (germline): SGHRS, YFSETQ. The CDR3 DNA is TGCGCCAGCAGCGCAGGGAGGTCCGGGCCCACTGAAGCTTTCTTT. Its protein product is CASSAGRSGPTEAFF.

The chain uses TRBV7-8 and TRBJ2-7; a weak D match, TRBD1 (6 bases). From germline, CDR1 is SGHVS and CDR2 FQNEAQ. The CDR3 has 14 residues. Between the trimmed V and J ends, which lost 4 bases and 5 bases, there was a span of 15 bases. The CDR3 DNA reads TGTGCCAGCAGCTCAACAGGGAGTCGGGACGAGCAGTACTTC. This translates into CASSSTGSRDEQYF.

Remarks on this clone: A read error may produce the germline difference seen at one junction end. The CDR3 here is CASSSHRAAEHF. The CDR3 DNA reads TGTGCCAGCAGCTCTCACAGGGCCGCTGAGCACTTC. J is TRBJ1-2 and V is TRBV11-2; TRBD1 is a possible D gene (6 bases). The CDR3 runs to 12 residues. Per the germline V gene, CDR1 is SGHAT and CDR2 is FQNNGV.

The rearrangement links TRBV2 to TRBJ2-5, with 9 bases matching TRBD2. V lost 3 bases to trimming and J lost 5 bases; unmatched junction nucleotides: 4. The CDR3 spans 14 residues. CDR1 SNHLY and CDR2 FYNNEI come from the germline V gene. The CDR3 sequence is CASSEGRGGETQYF. The CDR3 DNA follows: TGTGCCAGCAGTGAGGGGCGGGGGGGGGAGACCCAGTACTTC.

The V call is TRBV10-3, the J call TRBJ1-2; no clear D. The ends were cut back, 1 base at V and 0 bases at J, with 6 bases in the middle. This CDR3 is built from 14 residues. Looked up from germline, CDR1 is ENHRY and CDR2 is SYGVKD. The CDR3 nucleotides read TGTGCCATCAGTGAGTTACCTACTAACTATGGCTACACCTTC. Encoded protein: CAISELPTNYGYTF.